The 11 T cell receptor beta chains presented below share a single source sample, sequenced in a study of identical twins. MiXCR, applied by TCRdb to the 5' RACE reads, yields one record per CDR3 protein. The sample comprises around 490,000 distinct CDR3 sequences, more than 20% of which are singletons, and about 0.5% rests with the top ten. This sample was shared with a second study, whose subject was yellow fever vaccine responses in identical twins.

What was sequenced was CD4+ T cells sorted from blood. The receptors derive from a woman aged 18-29 years in good health.

This clonotype was seen ten or more times. V and J are TRBV5-1 and TRBJ2-1; TRBD2 might be the D (6 bases). The CDR3 has 17 residues. Trimming stripped 0 bases from V and 1 base from J, with 14 bases between. CDR1 and CDR2 from the germline V gene are SGHRS and YFSETQ. The CDR3 spells CASSLGVSGGSYNEQFF. The CDR3 DNA follows: TGCGCCAGCAGCTTGGGTGTTAGCGGCGGATCCTACAATGAGCAGTTCTTC.

This clonotype was seen a few times. J is TRBJ2-1 and V is TRBV24-1; D is perhaps TRBD2 (6 bases). V was cut by 0 bases and J by 7 bases, with 15 bases left in between. The CDR3 has 16 residues. Germline lookup yields CDR1 KGHDR and CDR2 SFDVKD. The CDR3 is CATSDLSRGIINEQFF. As DNA, the CDR3 is TGTGCCACCAGTGATTTGTCCCGCGGGATTATTAATGAGCAGTTCTTC.

This clonotype came up a few times. The rearrangement uses TRBV28 and TRBJ2-1, with 12 bases matching TRBD2. Trimming at V came to 7 bases and at J to 6 bases, leaving 7 bases not matched to a gene. CDR3 size: 15 residues. Looked up from germline, CDR1 is MDHEN and CDR2 is SYDVKM. The CDR3 reads CASNTLAGGLNEQFF. The CDR3 coding sequence is TGTGCCAGCAACACACTAGCGGGAGGTCTCAATGAGCAGTTCTTC.

The CDR3 loop is CASSLASGNTNEQFF. CDR3 coding DNA: TGCGCCAGCAGCTTGGCTAGCGGGAACACAAATGAGCAGTTCTTC. This sequence joins TRBV5-1 and TRBJ2-1; 9 bases line up with TRBD2. CDR3 length equals 15 residues. Losses at the gene ends were 0 bases for V and 7 bases for J; bases not matched to a gene: 5. Germline assignment: CDR1 SGHRS and CDR2 YFSETQ.

This clonotype showed up just a few times. The chain carries TRBV28 and TRBJ2-5; unclear D gene. Looked up from germline, CDR1 is MDHEN and CDR2 is SYDVKM. The CDR3 has 14 residues. V was pared by 4 bases and J by 7 bases, with 16 bases between. The CDR3 is CASSSPGLPGTQYF. Written as DNA, the CDR3 is TGTGCCAGCAGTTCCCCGGGCCTCCCCGGGACCCAGTACTTC.

This clonotype was seen a few times. The chain is built from TRBV20-1 and TRBJ2-7, with D possibly being TRBD1 (6 bases). The CDR3 extends over 14 amino acids. CDR1 is DFQATT and CDR2 is SNEGSKA in the germline V gene (reference sequence). The V end lost 3 bases, the J end lost 6 bases, and 18 bases lay between the germline ends. Here the CDR3 reads CSARFLGARGEQYV. In DNA, the CDR3 is TGCAGTGCTAGGTTCTTGGGGGCGCGTGGCGAGCAGTACGTC.

The chain joins TRBV6-1 to TRBJ1-6; TRBD1 matches 7 bases. The length of the CDR3 is 15 residues. V dropped 6 bases and J dropped 6; count of bases not matched to a gene: 8. Germline V CDR1 and CDR2: MNHNS, SASEGT. The CDR3: CASSLGTETNSPLHF. CDR3 nucleotides: TGTGCCAGCAGCCTTGGGACAGAAACTAATTCACCCCTCCACTTT.

The chain combines TRBV12-3 or TRBV12-4 with TRBJ2-1, with TRBD2 identical over 10 bases. J was trimmed by 1 base and V by 6 bases; bases with no gene match: 6. The CDR3 is made up of 16 amino acids. The CDR3, as DNA: TGTGCCAGCAGGCTTAGCGGGAGGCTATCCTACAATGAGCAGTTCTTC. Its protein is CASRLSGRLSYNEQFF.

This chain uses TRBV7-3 with TRBJ2-3, with 16 bases identical to TRBD2. Germline CDR1 SGHTA, CDR2 FQGTGA. V shed 0 bases and J 4 bases; nucleotides not matched to a gene: 10. This CDR3 contains 20 residues. The CDR3 DNA is TGTGCCAGCAGCTTAACCAACCCGGGACTAGCGGGAGGGCCGGCAGATACGCAGTATTTT. Protein sequence: CASSLTNPGLAGGPADTQYF.

The chain carries TRBV29-1 and TRBJ2-7, with D possibly matching TRBD1 (6 bases). The V gene lost 4 bases and the J gene lost 12 bases, with 19 bases spanning the gap. The germline V gene encodes CDR1 SQVTM and CDR2 ANQGSEA. The CDR3 contains 12 residues. This CDR3 reads CSVVGHDSRLYF. The CDR3 bases are TGCAGCGTTGTGGGACATGATAGTCGTCTGTACTTC.

This clonotype was counted a few times. The rearrangement uses TRBV27 and TRBJ2-7, with 9 positions matching TRBD2. This CDR3 contains 13 residues. CDR1 and CDR2 (germline): MNHEY, SMNVEV (reference sequence). J lost 3 bases, V lost 5 bases, and 2 bases had no gene match. CDR3 nucleotides: TGTGCCAGCAGTGCGACTAGCGGCTACGAGCAGTACGTC. Its translation: CASSATSGYEQYV.